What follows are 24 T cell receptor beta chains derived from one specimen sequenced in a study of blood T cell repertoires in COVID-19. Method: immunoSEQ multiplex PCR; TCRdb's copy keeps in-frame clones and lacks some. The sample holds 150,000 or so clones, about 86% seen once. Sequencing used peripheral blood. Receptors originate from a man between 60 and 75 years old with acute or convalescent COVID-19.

The CDR3 DNA sequence: TGTGCCTGGAGTGTCGGAACAGGGGGTATCTATAATTCACCCCTCCACTTT. This translates into CAWSVGTGGIYNSPLHF. This rearrangement joins TRBV30 to TRBJ1-6; TRBD1 matches at 8 bases. The CDR3 spans 17 residues. V lost 0 bases to trimming and J lost 3 bases; unmatched junction nucleotides: 7. Germline V CDR1 and CDR2: GTSNPN, SVGIG (reference sequence). The complete variable domain, with remaining parts taken from reference TRBV30 and TRBJ1-6, reads SQTIHQWPATLVQPVGSPLSLECTVEGTSNPNLYWYRQAAGRGLQLLFYSVGIGQISSEVPQNLSASRPQDRQFILSSKKLLLSDSGFYLCAWSVGTGGIYNSPLHFGNGTRLTVT.

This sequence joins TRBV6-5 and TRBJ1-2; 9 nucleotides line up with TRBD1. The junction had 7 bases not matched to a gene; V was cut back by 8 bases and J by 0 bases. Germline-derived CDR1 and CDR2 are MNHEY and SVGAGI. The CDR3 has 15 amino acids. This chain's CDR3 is CASRHRGPSNYGYTF. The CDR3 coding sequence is TGTGCCAGCCGGCACAGGGGGCCGTCTAACTATGGCTACACCTTC.

The CDR3 nucleotides read TGTGCCAGCAGCTTATTCCAGGGGAGTAATTCACCCCTCCACTTT. It encodes CASSLFQGSNSPLHF. The chain joins TRBV7-2 to TRBJ1-6, with D possibly being TRBD1 (6 bases). The CDR3 loop spans 15 amino acids. The germline V gene encodes CDR1 SGHTA and CDR2 FQGNSA. V gave up 2 bases and J gave up 6 bases, with 11 bases separating them. The full variable domain, rest sourced from reference TRBV7-2 and TRBJ1-6, is GAGVSQSPSNKVTEKGKDVELRCDPISGHTALYWYRQSLGQGLEFLIYFQGNSAPDKSGLPSDRFSAERTGGSVSTLTIQRTQQEDSAVYLCASSLFQGSNSPLHFGNGTRLTVT.

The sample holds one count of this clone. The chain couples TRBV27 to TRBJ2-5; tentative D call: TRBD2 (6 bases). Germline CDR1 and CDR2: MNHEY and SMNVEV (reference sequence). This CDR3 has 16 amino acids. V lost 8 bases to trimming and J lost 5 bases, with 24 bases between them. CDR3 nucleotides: TGTGCCAGCCAGAAGAGGGGACTGGTGGATTCGGAGACCCAGTACTTC. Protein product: CASQKRGLVDSETQYF.

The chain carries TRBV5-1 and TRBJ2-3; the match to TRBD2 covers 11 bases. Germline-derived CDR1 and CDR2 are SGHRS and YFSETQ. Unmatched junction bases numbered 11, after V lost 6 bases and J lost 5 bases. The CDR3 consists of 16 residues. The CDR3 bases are TGCGCCAGCACCAGGGGGTCTAGCGGGGGGCAAGATACGCAGTATTTT. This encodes CASTRGSSGGQDTQYF.

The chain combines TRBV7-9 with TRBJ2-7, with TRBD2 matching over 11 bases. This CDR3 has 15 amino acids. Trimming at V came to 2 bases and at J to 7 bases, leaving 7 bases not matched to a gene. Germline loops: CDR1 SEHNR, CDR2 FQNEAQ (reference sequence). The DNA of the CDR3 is TGTGCCAGCAGCTTAAGTAGCGGGAGGGCCAAAGAGCAGTACTTC. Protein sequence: CASSLSSGRAKEQYF. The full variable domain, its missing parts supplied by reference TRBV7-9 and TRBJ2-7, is DTGVSQNPRHKITKRGQNVTFRCDPISEHNRLYWYRQTLGQGPEFLTYFQNEAQLEKSRLLSDRFSAERPKGSFSTLEIQRTEQGDSAMYLCASSLSSGRAKEQYFGPGTRLTVT.

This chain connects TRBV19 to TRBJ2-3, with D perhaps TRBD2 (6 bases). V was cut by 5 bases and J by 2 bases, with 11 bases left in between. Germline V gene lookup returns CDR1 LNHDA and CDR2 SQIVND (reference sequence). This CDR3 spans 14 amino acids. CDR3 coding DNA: TGTGCCAGTAGTCGGGAGAAGAACACAGATACGCAGTATTTT. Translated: CASSREKNTDTQYF.

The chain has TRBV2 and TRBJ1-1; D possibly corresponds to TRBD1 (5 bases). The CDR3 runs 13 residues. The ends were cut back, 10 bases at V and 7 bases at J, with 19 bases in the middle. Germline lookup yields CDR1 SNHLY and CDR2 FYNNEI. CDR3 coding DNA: TGTGCCACCGTAGGGCAGGGTGAGAGTGAAGCTTTCTTT. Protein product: CATVGQGESEAFF. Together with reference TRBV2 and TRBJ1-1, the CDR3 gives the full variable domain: EPEVTQTPSHQVTQMGQEVILRCVPISNHLYFYWYRQILGQKVEFLVSFYNNEISEKSEIFDDQFSVERPDGSNFTLKIRSTKLEDSAMYFCATVGQGESEAFFGQGTRLTVV.

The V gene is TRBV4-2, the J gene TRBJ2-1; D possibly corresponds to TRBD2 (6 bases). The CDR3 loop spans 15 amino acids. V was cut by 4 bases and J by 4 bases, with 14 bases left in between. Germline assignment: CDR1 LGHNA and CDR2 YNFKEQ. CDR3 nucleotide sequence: TGTGCCAGCAGCCCCACTTCGCGGGAATACAATGAGCAGTTCTTC. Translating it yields CASSPTSREYNEQFF.

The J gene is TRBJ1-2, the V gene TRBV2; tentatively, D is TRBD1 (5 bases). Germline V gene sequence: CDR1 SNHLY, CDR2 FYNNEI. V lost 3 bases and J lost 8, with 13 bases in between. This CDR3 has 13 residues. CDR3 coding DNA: TGTGCCAGCAGTGAGACCAGGGAAGGCGGCTACACCTTC. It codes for CASSETREGGYTF. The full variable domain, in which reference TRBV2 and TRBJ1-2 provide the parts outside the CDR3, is EPEVTQTPSHQVTQMGQEVILRCVPISNHLYFYWYRQILGQKVEFLVSFYNNEISEKSEIFDDQFSVERPDGSNFTLKIRSTKLEDSAMYFCASSETREGGYTFGSGTRLTVV.

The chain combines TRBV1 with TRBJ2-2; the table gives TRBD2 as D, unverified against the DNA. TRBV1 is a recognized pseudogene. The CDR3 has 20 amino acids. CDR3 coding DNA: TGCACCAGCAGCCAAGAACGGCTAGCGGGAGGGGTGCGGGACACCGGGGAGCTGTTTTTT. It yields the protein CTSSQERLAGGVRDTGELFF.

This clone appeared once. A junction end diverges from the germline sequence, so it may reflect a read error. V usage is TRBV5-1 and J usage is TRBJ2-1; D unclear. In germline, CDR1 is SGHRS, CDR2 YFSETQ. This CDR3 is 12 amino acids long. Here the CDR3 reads CASRLGNQRQFF. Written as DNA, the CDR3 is TGCGCCAGCAGGTTGGGGAACCAGCGGCAGTTCTTC.

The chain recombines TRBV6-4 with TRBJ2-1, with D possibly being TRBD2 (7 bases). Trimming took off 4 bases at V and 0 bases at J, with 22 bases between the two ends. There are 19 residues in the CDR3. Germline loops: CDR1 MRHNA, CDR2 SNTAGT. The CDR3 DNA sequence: TGTGCCAGCAGTGCCTCGAAAATAGGGGGAGGGAGCTCCTACAATGAGCAGTTCTTC. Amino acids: CASSASKIGGGSSYNEQFF.

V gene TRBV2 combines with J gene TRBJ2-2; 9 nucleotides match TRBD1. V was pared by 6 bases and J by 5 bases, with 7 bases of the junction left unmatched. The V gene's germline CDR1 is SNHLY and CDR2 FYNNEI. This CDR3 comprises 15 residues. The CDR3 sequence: CASSSGTGRTGELFF. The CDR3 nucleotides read TGTGCCAGCAGCTCCGGGACAGGGAGGACCGGGGAGCTGTTTTTT.

The DNA of the CDR3 is TGTGCCAGCAGCCTCCGTAGCGGGAGGAAGGCGGATACGCAGTATTTT. This gives the protein CASSLRSGRKADTQYF. This rearrangement joins TRBV3-1 (or the pseudogene TRBV3-2) to TRBJ2-3, with 10 bases fitting TRBD2. V was clipped by 4 bases and J by 6 bases; unmatched bases: 10. The length of the CDR3 is 16 residues. Germline CDR1 reads LGHDT; CDR2 reads YNNKEL (reference sequence).

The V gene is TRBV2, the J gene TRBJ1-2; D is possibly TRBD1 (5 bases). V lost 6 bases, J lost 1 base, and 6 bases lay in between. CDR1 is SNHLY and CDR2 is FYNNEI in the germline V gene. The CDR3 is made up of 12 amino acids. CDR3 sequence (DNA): TGTGCCAGCAGGGGGGGTAACTATGGCTACACCTTC. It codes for CASRGGNYGYTF.

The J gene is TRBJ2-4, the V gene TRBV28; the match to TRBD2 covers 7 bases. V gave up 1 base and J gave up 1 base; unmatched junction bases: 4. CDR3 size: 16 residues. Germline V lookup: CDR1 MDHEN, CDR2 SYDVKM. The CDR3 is CASSLFVGGAKNIQYF. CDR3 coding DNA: TGTGCCAGCAGTTTATTTGTGGGGGGGGCCAAAAACATTCAGTACTTC. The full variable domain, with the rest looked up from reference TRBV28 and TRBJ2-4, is DVKVTQSSRYLVKRTGEKVFLECVQDMDHENMFWYRQDPGLGLRLIYFSYDVKMKEKGDIPEGYSVSREKKERFSLILESASTNQTSMYLCASSLFVGGAKNIQYFGAGTRLSVL.

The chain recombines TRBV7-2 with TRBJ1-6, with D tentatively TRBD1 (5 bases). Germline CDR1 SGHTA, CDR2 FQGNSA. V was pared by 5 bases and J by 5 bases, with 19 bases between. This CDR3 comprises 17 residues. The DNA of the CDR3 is TGTGCCAGCAGCGAGTGGGGGGTAATGGGCCATAATTCACCCCTCCACTTT. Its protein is CASSEWGVMGHNSPLHF.

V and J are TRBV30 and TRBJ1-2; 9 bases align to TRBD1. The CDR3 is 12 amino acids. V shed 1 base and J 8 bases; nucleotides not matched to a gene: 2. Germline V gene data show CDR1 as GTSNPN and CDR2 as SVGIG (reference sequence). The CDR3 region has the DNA TGTGCCTGGAGTGCGGACAGGGGAGGCTACACCTTC. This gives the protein CAWSADRGGYTF.

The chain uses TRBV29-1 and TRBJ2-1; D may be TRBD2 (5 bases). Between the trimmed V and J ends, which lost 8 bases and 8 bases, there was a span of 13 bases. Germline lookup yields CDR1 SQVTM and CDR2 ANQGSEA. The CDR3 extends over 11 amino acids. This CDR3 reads CSSGGTDEQFF. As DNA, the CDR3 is TGCAGCTCAGGAGGAACCGATGAGCAGTTCTTC.

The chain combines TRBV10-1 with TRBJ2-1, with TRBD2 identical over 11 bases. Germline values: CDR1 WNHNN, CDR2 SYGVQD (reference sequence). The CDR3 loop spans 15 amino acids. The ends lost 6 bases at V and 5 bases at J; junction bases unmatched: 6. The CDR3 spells CASSVAGGPNNEQFF. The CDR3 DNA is TGCGCCAGCAGCGTAGCGGGAGGGCCCAACAATGAGCAGTTCTTC.

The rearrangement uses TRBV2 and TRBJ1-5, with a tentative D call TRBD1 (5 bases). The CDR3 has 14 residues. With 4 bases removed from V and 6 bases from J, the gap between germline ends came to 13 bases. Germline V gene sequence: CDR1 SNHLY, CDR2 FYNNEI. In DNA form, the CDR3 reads TGTGCCAGCAGTGGTTGGGGGGATGGTCAGCCCCAGCATTTT. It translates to CASSGWGDGQPQHF. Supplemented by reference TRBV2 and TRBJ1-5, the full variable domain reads EPEVTQTPSHQVTQMGQEVILRCVPISNHLYFYWYRQILGQKVEFLVSFYNNEISEKSEIFDDQFSVERPDGSNFTLKIRSTKLEDSAMYFCASSGWGDGQPQHFGDGTRLSIL.

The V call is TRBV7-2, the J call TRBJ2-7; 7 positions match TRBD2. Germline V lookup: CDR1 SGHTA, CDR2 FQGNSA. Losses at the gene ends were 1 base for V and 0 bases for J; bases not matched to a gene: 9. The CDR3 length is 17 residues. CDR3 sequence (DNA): TGTGCCAGCAGCTTAGTACCAAGCGGGATGGGCTCCTACGAGCAGTACTTC. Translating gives CASSLVPSGMGSYEQYF. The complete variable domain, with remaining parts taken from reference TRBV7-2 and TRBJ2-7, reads GAGVSQSPSNKVTEKGKDVELRCDPISGHTALYWYRQSLGQGLEFLIYFQGNSAPDKSGLPSDRFSAERTGGSVSTLTIQRTQQEDSAVYLCASSLVPSGMGSYEQYFGPGTRLTVT.

The CDR3 DNA reads as TGTGCCAGCAGCTTAGTAACTAGCGGGACGAATGAGCAGTTCTTC. It yields the protein CASSLVTSGTNEQFF. The J gene is TRBJ2-1, the V gene TRBV7-3, with 10 bases identical to TRBD2. The CDR3 extends over 15 amino acids. Germline V lookup: CDR1 SGHTA, CDR2 FQGTGA. Trimming at V came to 2 bases and at J to 7 bases, leaving 5 bases not matched to a gene.